The rows below give T cell receptor beta chains drawn from one sample of a study of blood T cells in healthy people across ages. TCRdb re-derived calls from the 5' RACE reads in MiXCR, one entry per CDR3 protein. The sample lists around 500,000 distinct CDR3 sequences, roughly a quarter occurring once. The same specimen was also included in a second study, on T cells of mothers and their children.

The sample consisted of blood. Receptors originate from a boy between 2 and 10 years old in good health. Both conserved end residues are part of each CDR3. Each record gives: J gene, V gene, clone size, D gene, CDR3 DNA, CDR3 protein. D genes are given only for firm matches. Not every row has a clone size; where given, it reads once, few, many or a size class.

TRBJ2-7	TRBV6-2/TRBV6-3	few	NA	TGTGCCAGCAGACAGCCCATGGGGACCTACGAGCAGTACTTC	CASRQPMGTYEQYF
TRBJ2-5	TRBV9	NA	NA	TGTGCCAGCAGCGTAGAGGTTAGCCTGTCGGAGACCCAGTACTTC	CASSVEVSLSETQYF
TRBJ2-5	TRBV25-1	few	TRBD1	TGTGCCAGCAGTGACCGGGACAGGGTTGCCCAGTACTTC	CASSDRDRVAQYF
TRBJ2-4	TRBV5-4	few	TRBD1	TGTGCCAGCAGTTCTGACAGGGGAGACAAAAACATTCAGTACTTC	CASSSDRGDKNIQYF
TRBJ1-2	TRBV12-3/TRBV12-4	few	NA	TGTGCCAGCAGTCCGCCGGGACGGTTCTATGGCTACACCTTC	CASSPPGRFYGYTF
TRBJ1-6	TRBV12-3/TRBV12-4	NA	NA	TGTGCCAGCAGTAGCCCACAGGTTATCTATTCACCCCTCCACTTT	CASSSPQVIYSPLHF
TRBJ1-4	TRBV11-2	few	NA	TGTGCCAGCAGCTCCTTCGCGGAGGGGGAACTGTTTTTT	CASSSFAEGELFF
TRBJ2-5	TRBV7-2	few	TRBD2	TGTGCCAGCAGCTTAGCAGCGGGGTCCGGGGAGACCCAGTACTTC	CASSLAAGSGETQYF
TRBJ2-1	TRBV18	NA	NA	TGTGCCAGCTCTCCTAATTCTTTCAGCTCCTACAATGAGCAGTTCTTC	CASSPNSFSSYNEQFF
TRBJ2-2	TRBV11-2	few	TRBD2	TGTGCCAGCAGCTTAGCGCGGGGGGGCATCACCGGGGAGCTGTTTTTT	CASSLARGGITGELFF
TRBJ2-1	TRBV6-2/TRBV6-3	NA	NA	TGTGCCAGCATTTCAAGACCGGGACCCAAAGTAAATGAGCAGTTCTTC	CASISRPGPKVNEQFF
TRBJ1-1	TRBV20-1	few	NA	TGCAGTGCTAGTGGGAGAGGCGCTGAAGCTTTCTTT	CSASGRGAEAFF
TRBJ1-2	TRBV12-3/TRBV12-4	few	TRBD1	TGTGCCAGCAGCGCTCGACAGGGGGCCTCCTATGGCTACACCTTC	CASSARQGASYGYTF
TRBJ2-7	TRBV7-2	few	TRBD2	TGTGCCAGCAGCCCCATGGGGGGGTTCTCCTACGAGCAGTACTTC	CASSPMGGFSYEQYF
TRBJ1-2	TRBV7-9	NA	NA	TGTGCCAGCAGCTTAGACGCGGGCTACACCTTC	CASSLDAGYTF
TRBJ2-1	TRBV20-1	few	NA	TGCAGTGCTAGCCTAGCGCAATCCTACAATGAGCAGTTCTTC	CSASLAQSYNEQFF
TRBJ2-3	TRBV7-2	NA	TRBD2	TGTGCCAGCAGAAGAGGGGGTAGCGGGAGTTCAGATACGCAGTATTTT	CASRRGGSGSSDTQYF
TRBJ2-5	TRBV4-3	few	NA	TGCGCCAGCAGCCAAGATGCAGGGGTAGAGGAGACCCAGTACTTC	CASSQDAGVEETQYF
TRBJ1-1	TRBV29-1	many	NA	TGCAGCATCAACGAAGCTTTCTTT	CSINEAFF
TRBJ2-3	TRBV5-1	once	NA	TGCGCCAGCATGATAGGGGGAAGCACAGATACGCAGTATTTT	CASMIGGSTDTQYF
TRBJ2-1	TRBV20-1	NA	NA	TGCAGTGCTGAATGGGTAGGTGAGCAGTTCTTC	CSAEWVGEQFF
TRBJ2-7	TRBV7-9	NA	TRBD2	TGTGCCAGCAGTCAAGGGACTAGCTACTACGAGCAGTACTTC	CASSQGTSYYEQYF
TRBJ2-3	TRBV7-9	few	TRBD2	TGTGCCAGCAGCCCCATCGGGGGGGGCGCGCAGTATTTT	CASSPIGGGAQYF
TRBJ2-7	TRBV4-3	NA	NA	TGCGCCAGCAGCCAAGAGAGGCTTCCCTACTACGAGCAGTACTTC	CASSQERLPYYEQYF
TRBJ2-5	TRBV25-1	NA	NA	TGTGCCAGCAGTGGGACAGACGGTGGAGAGACCCAGTACTTC	CASSGTDGGETQYF
TRBJ2-5	TRBV20-1	NA	NA	TGCAGTGCTAGAGGGGCGGGCCAAGAGACCCAGTACTTC	CSARGAGQETQYF
TRBJ1-5	TRBV30	NA	NA	TGTGCCTGGAGTGTAGAGGATTATCAGCCCCAGCATTTT	CAWSVEDYQPQHF
TRBJ2-7	TRBV10-1	many	TRBD1	TGCGCCAGCAGTGGCCGGGACAGGGGGTACGAGCAGTACTTC	CASSGRDRGYEQYF
TRBJ1-2	TRBV14	few	NA	TGTGCCAGCAGCCAAGCGGGGTACGGCTACACCTTC	CASSQAGYGYTF
TRBJ1-1	TRBV11-2	NA	NA	TGTGCCAGCAGCTCCGCCGGATCCATTGAAGCTTTCTTT	CASSSAGSIEAFF
TRBJ1-6	TRBV19	NA	NA	TGTGCCAGTAAGACAGGCTCCCCGTCCTTGAATTCACCCCTCCACTTT	CASKTGSPSLNSPLHF
TRBJ2-1	TRBV6-6	medium-sized	NA	TGTGCCAGCGGGGGGCGGAAAGATGAGCAGTTCTTC	CASGGRKDEQFF
TRBJ1-5	TRBV12-3/TRBV12-4	many	NA	TGTGCCAGCAGTGTCCAGGGGAGCAATCAGCCCCAGCATTTT	CASSVQGSNQPQHF
TRBJ1-2	TRBV7-9	NA	TRBD1	TGTGCCAGCGAGGGACAGTCAGTGGATGGCTACACCTTC	CASEGQSVDGYTF
TRBJ2-5	TRBV9	NA	TRBD2	TGTGCCAGCAGCCCCGCGTTGGGGGGGATTGGCCAAGAGACCCAGTACTTC	CASSPALGGIGQETQYF
TRBJ2-5	TRBV5-1	NA	NA	TGCGCCAGCAGCTTGGATCCAGGGACCGAAGAGACCCAGTACTTC	CASSLDPGTEETQYF
TRBJ1-2	TRBV23-1	NA	TRBD1	TGCGCCAGCAGTCCACAGGGGTACCATGGCTACACCTTC	CASSPQGYHGYTF
TRBJ2-1	TRBV7-9	few	NA	TGTGCCAGCAGCTTAGGTTCTAGCTCCTACAATGAGCAGTTCTTC	CASSLGSSSYNEQFF
TRBJ2-5	TRBV4-1	NA	TRBD1	TGCGCCAGCAGCCAAAGACAGGGAACGTACCAAGAGACCCAGTACTTC	CASSQRQGTYQETQYF
TRBJ1-5	TRBV15	few	NA	TGTGCCACCAGCAGACCGGGACATAGCAATCAGCCCCAGCATTTT	CATSRPGHSNQPQHF
TRBJ2-7	TRBV6-1	few	TRBD1	TGTGCCAGCAGTATAAGGGACAGGGTCTACGAGCAGTACTTC	CASSIRDRVYEQYF
TRBJ2-7	TRBV9	few	NA	TGTGCCAGCAGCGTAGATCCCTCTTACGAGCAGTACTTC	CASSVDPSYEQYF
TRBJ2-5	TRBV25-1	few	TRBD1	TGTGCCAGCAGGGGACAGCAAGTCCAAGAGACCCAGTACTTC	CASRGQQVQETQYF
TRBJ2-1	TRBV10-3	NA	TRBD2	TGTGCCATCAGGGGGTCTAGCGGGAGTAATGAGCAGTTCTTC	CAIRGSSGSNEQFF
TRBJ2-7	TRBV7-2	NA	TRBD2	TGTGCCAGCAGCTCAGGACTAGCGGGATCCGACGAGCAGTACTTC	CASSSGLAGSDEQYF
TRBJ1-5	TRBV3-1	NA	NA	TGTGCCAGCCTTGGGCCGACGGAACTTACAGATACGCAGCATTTT	CASLGPTELTDTQHF
TRBJ2-7	TRBV12-3/TRBV12-4	few	TRBD2	TGTGCCAGCAGTTCAACTCTAGCGGGAGGGGGAGAGCAGTACTTC	CASSSTLAGGGEQYF
TRBJ2-5	TRBV7-3	NA	NA	TGTGCCAGCAGCTTAAAGTCCGGGGACCAAGAGACCCAGTACTTC	CASSLKSGDQETQYF
TRBJ1-1	TRBV19	NA	NA	TGTGCCAGTCGCGGGGGGGAATTCGCTGAAGCTTTCTTT	CASRGGEFAEAFF
TRBJ1-6	TRBV24-1	many	NA	TGTGCCACCAGTGTGGACCCGACCTTTTATAATTCACCCCTCCACTTT	CATSVDPTFYNSPLHF
TRBJ2-1	TRBV10-3	NA	NA	TGTGCCATCAGTGGCCCTCGGGTGTATGAGCAGTTCTTC	CAISGPRVYEQFF
TRBJ2-3	TRBV28	NA	NA	TGTGCCAGCAGTTCAGGGACCACAGATACGCAGTATTTT	CASSSGTTDTQYF
TRBJ1-1	TRBV15	few	NA	TGTGCCACCAGCAGGGACAGCCTGAACACTGAAGCTTTCTTT	CATSRDSLNTEAFF
TRBJ2-7	TRBV4-1	few	TRBD2	TGCGCCAGCAGCCAAATCGGGACCGGGAGGGTCGAGCAGTACTTC	CASSQIGTGRVEQYF